One and the same sample provided the 2 T cell receptor beta chains below, sequenced in a study of blood T cell repertoires in COVID-19. TCRdb keeps only in-frame clones here, not all; method: immunoSEQ multiplex PCR. The table lists approximately 65,000 clones, 70% to 85% of them singletons, with 15% to 20% in the top ten. The sequenced sample consisted of peripheral blood. These receptors were collected from a man between 60 and 75 years old with acute or convalescent COVID-19.

This clone was counted a few times. The CDR3 DNA reads TGCAGCGCCATATCCTCCGGGACAGGCTATGGCTACACCTTC. This codes for CSAISSGTGYGYTF. The rearrangement uses TRBV29-1 and TRBJ1-2, with 8 bases aligning to TRBD1. The germline V gene has CDR1 SQVTM and CDR2 ANQGSEA. The CDR3 covers 14 residues. V shed 7 bases and J 4 bases; nucleotides not matched to a gene: 11.

This sequence joins TRBV4-2 and TRBJ2-1; TRBD2 matches 11 bases. This CDR3 is 16 amino acids long. Looked up from germline, CDR1 is LGHNA and CDR2 is YNFKEQ. Trimming at V came to 4 bases and at J to 0 bases, leaving 2 bases not matched to a gene. CDR3 amino acids: CASSRLAGSSYNEQFF. In nucleotides, the CDR3 is TGTGCCAGCAGCCGACTAGCGGGGAGCTCCTACAATGAGCAGTTCTTC.